One sample yielded the 14 T cell receptor beta chains listed below, sequenced in a study of Tregs in tolerant kidney transplant recipients. Generated by immunoSEQ multiplex PCR, the TCRdb table keeps only in-frame clones and is missing some. The table lists over 60,000 clones, about 89% of them singletons. This sample comprised CD4+ T cells from blood, obtained before the transplant. These receptors all come from a human donor who received a combined kidney and bone marrow transplant.

The chain carries TRBV6-5 and TRBJ2-7; no clear D gene. From germline, CDR1 is MNHEY and CDR2 SVGAGI. V lost 2 bases and J 2 bases, leaving 10 bases between the germline ends. This CDR3 is 14 amino acids long. The CDR3 is CASSYRHNTYEQYF. DNA of the CDR3: TGTGCCAGCAGTTACAGACACAATACCTACGAGCAGTACTTC.

The V call is TRBV6-1, the J call TRBJ2-5; D call uncertain. V lost 4 bases and J 2 bases, leaving 11 bases between the germline ends. The CDR3 totals 14 residues. The germline V gene has CDR1 MNHNS and CDR2 SASEGT. CDR3 nucleotide sequence: TGTGCCAGCAGTGCGATTACGGGTCAAGAGACCCAGTACTTC. Encoded protein: CASSAITGQETQYF.

This clone was detected only once. The V gene is TRBV28, the J gene TRBJ1-5; 11 bases are shared with TRBD1. The V gene end was trimmed by 8 bases and the J gene end by 11 bases; junction bases not matched to a gene: 5. The CDR3 spans 12 residues. Germline CDR1 is MDHEN and CDR2 is SYDVKM. CDR3 amino acids: CASGTGGMAQHF. The CDR3 nucleotides are TGTGCCAGCGGGACAGGGGGGATGGCCCAGCATTTT. The variable domain in full, completed from reference TRBV28 and TRBJ1-5, reads DVKVTQSSRYLVKRTGEKVFLECVQDMDHENMFWYRQDPGLGLRLIYFSYDVKMKEKGDIPEGYSVSREKKERFSLILESASTNQTSMYLCASGTGGMAQHFGDGTRLSIL.

V and J are TRBV4-1 and TRBJ2-3; TRBD2 might be the D (6 bases). The germline gives CDR1 MGHRA, CDR2 YSYEKL. Trimming shortened V by 0 bases and J by 1 base, and 20 bases separated the two germline ends. This CDR3 is 19 amino acids long. DNA for the CDR3: TGCGCCAGCAGCCAAGATTTCGGTGGGGGGATACCACGCACAGATACGCAGTATTTT. Translation: CASSQDFGGGIPRTDTQYF.

The rearrangement uses TRBV27 and TRBJ2-7; 8 positions match TRBD2. With 5 bases clipped from V and 0 bases from J, the junction kept 6 bases outside the gene matches. CDR3 length equals 15 residues. Germline V gene lookup returns CDR1 MNHEY and CDR2 SMNVEV (reference sequence). Here the CDR3 DNA reads TGTGCCAGCAGTCCCCGGGAGGGGATCTCCTACGAGCAGTACTTC. Encoded protein: CASSPREGISYEQYF.

The chain recombines TRBV6-5 with TRBJ1-2; 8 bases align to TRBD1. The CDR3 sequence is 15 residues long. The trim removed 6 bases at V and 8 bases at J, leaving 14 bases unmatched. Germline CDR1 MNHEY, CDR2 SVGAGI. CDR3 DNA sequence: TGTGCCAGCAGGCCCGCTGACAGGGGTCGAGGAGGCTACACCTTC. This gives the protein CASRPADRGRGGYTF.

Concerning this clone: An end of the junction does not agree with germline; a read error may underlie this. V and J are TRBV28 and TRBJ2-7, with D perhaps matching TRBD1 (6 bases). There are 13 residues in the CDR3. Looked up from germline, CDR1 is MDHEN and CDR2 is SYDVKM. The CDR3 DNA is TGTGCCAGCAGGTCGACAGGAACCTACGCGCAGTACTTC. Translating it yields CASRSTGTYAQYF.

This rearrangement joins TRBV6-5 to TRBJ2-7; 9 bases are shared with TRBD2. Trimming at V came to 10 bases and at J to 7 bases, leaving 14 bases not matched to a gene. The CDR3 has 14 amino acids. Germline V gives CDR1 MNHEY, CDR2 SVGAGI. DNA for the CDR3: TGTGCCACCCACCCCGGGCTAGCGGGAAATGAGCAGTACTTC. It is translated as CATHPGLAGNEQYF.

The rearrangement uses TRBV5-5 and TRBJ2-2; the D is unclear. V was pared by 2 bases and J by 2 bases, with 7 bases between. Germline-derived CDR1 and CDR2 are SGHKS and YYEKEE (reference sequence). This CDR3 region has 14 residues. The chain's CDR3 is CASSFVRNTGELFF. DNA of the CDR3: TGTGCCAGCAGCTTTGTCAGAAACACCGGGGAGCTGTTTTTT.

J is TRBJ2-3 and V is TRBV6-6, with D unresolved. Germline V CDR1 and CDR2: MNHNY, SVGAGI (reference sequence). V was clipped by 7 bases and J by 0 bases, with 11 bases between them. The CDR3 totals 14 residues. The CDR3 nucleotides are TGTGCCAGCATCCTACCGGGTAGCACAGATACGCAGTATTTT. Amino acids: CASILPGSTDTQYF.

V and J are TRBV2 and TRBJ1-1, with D possibly matching TRBD1 (6 bases). CDR3 size: 14 residues. V lost 6 bases and J 1 base, leaving 12 bases between the germline ends. Looked up from germline, CDR1 is SNHLY and CDR2 is FYNNEI. CDR3 protein: CASSPQGRNTEAFF. CDR3 DNA: TGTGCCAGCAGCCCACAGGGAAGGAACACTGAAGCTTTCTTT. The variable domain in full, with the rest retrieved from reference TRBV2 and TRBJ1-1, is EPEVTQTPSHQVTQMGQEVILRCVPISNHLYFYWYRQILGQKVEFLVSFYNNEISEKSEIFDDQFSVERPDGSNFTLKIRSTKLEDSAMYFCASSPQGRNTEAFFGQGTRLTVV.

This clone was seen a single time. This rearrangement joins TRBV7-8 to TRBJ1-1; D is perhaps TRBD1 (6 bases). The CDR3 totals 15 residues. The germline V gene encodes CDR1 SGHVS and CDR2 FQNEAQ. Trimming cost V 5 bases and J 1 base, with 14 bases left between them. The chain's CDR3 is CASSPRTVSNTEAFF. For the CDR3, the DNA is TGTGCCAGCAGCCCACGGACAGTCTCGAACACTGAAGCTTTCTTT.

V gene TRBV19 combines with J gene TRBJ2-5; a possible D gene is TRBD2 (5 bases). This CDR3 is built from 14 residues. Germline V gene lookup returns CDR1 LNHDA and CDR2 SQIVND (reference sequence). V was clipped by 5 bases and J by 5 bases, with 15 bases between them. As DNA, the CDR3 is TGTGCCAGTAGTTCACCTCCATCGGGGGAGACCCAGTACTTC. It yields the protein CASSSPPSGETQYF.

The V gene is TRBV6-4, the J gene TRBJ1-5; 7 bases align to TRBD1. V lost 7 bases, J lost 4 bases, and 4 bases stayed unmatched. This CDR3 is built from 13 residues. Germline CDR1 reads MRHNA; CDR2 reads SNTAGT. The CDR3 sequence: CASNADRNQPQHF. The DNA of the CDR3 is TGTGCCAGCAACGCGGACAGGAATCAGCCCCAGCATTTT.